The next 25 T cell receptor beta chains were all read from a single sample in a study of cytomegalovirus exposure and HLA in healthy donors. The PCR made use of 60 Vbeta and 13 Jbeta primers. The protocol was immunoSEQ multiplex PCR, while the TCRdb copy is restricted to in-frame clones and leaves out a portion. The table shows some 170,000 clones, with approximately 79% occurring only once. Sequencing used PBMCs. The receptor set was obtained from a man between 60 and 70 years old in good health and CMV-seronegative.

The DNA for the CDR3 is TGTGCCAGCAGCTTAGCCCCAGACTCAGCCCACTACAATGAGCAGTTCTTC. Translated: CASSLAPDSAHYNEQFF. V and J are TRBV7-9 and TRBJ2-1; no firm D call. The germline gives CDR1 SEHNR, CDR2 FQNEAQ (reference sequence). Trimming left V 0 bases short and J 3 bases short, with 15 bases between. The CDR3 totals 17 residues.

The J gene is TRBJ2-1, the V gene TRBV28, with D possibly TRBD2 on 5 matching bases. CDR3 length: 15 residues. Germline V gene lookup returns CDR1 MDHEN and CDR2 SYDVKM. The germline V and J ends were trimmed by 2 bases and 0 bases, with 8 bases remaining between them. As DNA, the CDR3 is TGTGCCAGCAGTTTAGGCGGAGGCTCCTACAATGAGCAGTTCTTC. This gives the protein CASSLGGGSYNEQFF.

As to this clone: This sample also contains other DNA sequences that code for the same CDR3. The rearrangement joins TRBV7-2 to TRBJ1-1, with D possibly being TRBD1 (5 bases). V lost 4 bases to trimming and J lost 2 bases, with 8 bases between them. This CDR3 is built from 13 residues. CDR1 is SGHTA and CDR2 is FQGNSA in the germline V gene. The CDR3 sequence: CASSYDRNTEAFF. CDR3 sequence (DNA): TGTGCCAGCAGCTATGACAGAAACACTGAAGCTTTCTTT.

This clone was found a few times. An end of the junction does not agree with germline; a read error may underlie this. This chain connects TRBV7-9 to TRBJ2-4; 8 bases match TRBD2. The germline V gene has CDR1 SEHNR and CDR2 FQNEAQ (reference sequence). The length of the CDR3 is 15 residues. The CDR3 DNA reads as TGTTCCAGCAGCTTAGGTACGCTCGGGAGGGCCATTCAGTACTTC. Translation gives CSSSLGTLGRAIQYF. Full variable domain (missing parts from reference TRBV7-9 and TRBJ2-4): DTGVSQNPRHKITKRGQNVTFRCDPISEHNRLYWYRQTLGQGPEFLTYFQNEAQLEKSRLLSDRFSAERPKGSFSTLEIQRTEQGDSAMYLCSSSLGTLGRAIQYFGAGTRLSVL.

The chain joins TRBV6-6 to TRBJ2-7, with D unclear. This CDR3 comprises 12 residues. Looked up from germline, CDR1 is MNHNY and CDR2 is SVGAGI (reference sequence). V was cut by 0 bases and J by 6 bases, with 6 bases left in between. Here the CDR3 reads CASSYSNSEQYF. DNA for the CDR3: TGTGCCAGCAGTTACTCTAATAGCGAGCAGTACTTC.

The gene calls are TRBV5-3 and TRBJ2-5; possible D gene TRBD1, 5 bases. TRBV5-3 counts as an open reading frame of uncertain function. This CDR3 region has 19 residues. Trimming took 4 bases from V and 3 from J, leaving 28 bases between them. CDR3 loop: CARSPPAGNNTTPKETQYF. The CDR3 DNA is TGTGCCAGAAGCCCCCCAGCAGGGAACAACACAACCCCCAAAGAGACCCAGTACTTC.

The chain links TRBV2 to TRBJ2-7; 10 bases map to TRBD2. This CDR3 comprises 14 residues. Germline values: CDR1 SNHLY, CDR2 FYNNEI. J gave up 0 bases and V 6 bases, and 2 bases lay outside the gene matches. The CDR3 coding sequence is TGTGCCAGCAGACTAGCGGGGAACTCCTACGAGCAGTACTTC. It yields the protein CASRLAGNSYEQYF.

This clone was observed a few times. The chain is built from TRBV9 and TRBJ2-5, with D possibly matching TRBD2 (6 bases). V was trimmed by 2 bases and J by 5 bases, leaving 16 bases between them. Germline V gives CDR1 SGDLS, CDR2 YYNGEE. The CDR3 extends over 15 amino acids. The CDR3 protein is CASSVGWRGGETQYF. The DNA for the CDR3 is TGTGCCAGCAGCGTGGGGTGGCGCGGAGGGGAGACCCAGTACTTC. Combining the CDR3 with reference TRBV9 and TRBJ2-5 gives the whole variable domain DSGVTQTPKHLITATGQRVTLRCSPRSGDLSVYWYQQSLDQGLQFLIQYYNGEERAKGNILERFSAQQFPDLHSELNLSSLELGDSALYFCASSVGWRGGETQYFGPGTRLLVL.

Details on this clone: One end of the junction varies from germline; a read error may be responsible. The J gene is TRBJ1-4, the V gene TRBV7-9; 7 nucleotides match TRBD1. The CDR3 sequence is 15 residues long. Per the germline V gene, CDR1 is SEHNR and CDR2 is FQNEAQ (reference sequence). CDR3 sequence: CSSSTQTGPLQKLFF. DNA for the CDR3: TGTTCCAGCAGCACCCAGACAGGGCCCCTCCAAAAACTGTTTTTT.

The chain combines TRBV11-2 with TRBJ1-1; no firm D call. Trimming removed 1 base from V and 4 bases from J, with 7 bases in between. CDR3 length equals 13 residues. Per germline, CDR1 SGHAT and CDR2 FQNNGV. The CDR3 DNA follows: TGTGCCAGCAGCTTAGGACCAGGCACTGAAGCTTTCTTT. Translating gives CASSLGPGTEAFF.

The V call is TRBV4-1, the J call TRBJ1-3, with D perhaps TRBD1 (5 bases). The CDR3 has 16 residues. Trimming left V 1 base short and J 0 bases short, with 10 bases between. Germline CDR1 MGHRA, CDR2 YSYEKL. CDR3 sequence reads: CASSQGPGVSGNTIYF. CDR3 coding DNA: TGCGCCAGCAGCCAAGGCCCGGGGGTCTCTGGAAACACCATATATTTT.

The CDR3 protein is CASSQVGGAIGAFF. The CDR3 DNA follows: TGCGCCAGCAGCCAAGTCGGAGGGGCAATCGGAGCTTTCTTT. The V gene is TRBV4-3, the J gene TRBJ1-1; possibly TRBD1 for D (5 bases). The CDR3 covers 14 residues. V lost 1 base and J 10 bases, leaving 16 bases between the germline ends. Germline V gene lookup returns CDR1 LGHNA and CDR2 YSLEER.

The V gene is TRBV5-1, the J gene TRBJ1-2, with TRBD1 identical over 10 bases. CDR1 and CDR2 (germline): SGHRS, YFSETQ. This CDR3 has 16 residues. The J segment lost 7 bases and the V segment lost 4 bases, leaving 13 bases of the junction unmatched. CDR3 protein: CASSLGTGAHFSGYTF. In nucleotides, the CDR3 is TGCGCCAGCAGCCTCGGGACAGGGGCCCATTTCTCTGGCTACACCTTC.

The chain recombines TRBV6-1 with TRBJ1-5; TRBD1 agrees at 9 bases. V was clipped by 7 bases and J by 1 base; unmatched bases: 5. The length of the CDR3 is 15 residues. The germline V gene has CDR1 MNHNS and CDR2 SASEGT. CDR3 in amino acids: CASNSGTGSNQPQHF. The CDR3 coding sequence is TGTGCCAGCAACTCCGGGACAGGGAGCAATCAGCCCCAGCATTTT.

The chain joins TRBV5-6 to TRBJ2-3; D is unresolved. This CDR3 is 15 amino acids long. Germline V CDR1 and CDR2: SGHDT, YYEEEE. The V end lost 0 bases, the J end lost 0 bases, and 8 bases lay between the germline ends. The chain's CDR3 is CASSLGRQSTDTQYF. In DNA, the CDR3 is TGTGCCAGCAGCTTGGGTCGTCAGAGCACAGATACGCAGTATTTT.

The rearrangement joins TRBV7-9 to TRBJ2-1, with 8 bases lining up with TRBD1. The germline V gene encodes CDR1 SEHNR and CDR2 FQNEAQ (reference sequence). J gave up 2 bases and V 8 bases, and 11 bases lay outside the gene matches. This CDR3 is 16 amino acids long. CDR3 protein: CASGLGVDRAYNEQFF. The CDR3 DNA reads TGTGCCAGCGGCCTAGGAGTGGACAGGGCCTACAATGAGCAGTTCTTC.

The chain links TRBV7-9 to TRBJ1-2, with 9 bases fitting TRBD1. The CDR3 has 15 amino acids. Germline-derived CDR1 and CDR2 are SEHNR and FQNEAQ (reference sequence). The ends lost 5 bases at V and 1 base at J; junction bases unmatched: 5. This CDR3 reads CASSPWTGVNYGYTF. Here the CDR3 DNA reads TGTGCCAGCAGCCCCTGGACAGGGGTTAACTATGGCTACACCTTC.

CDR3 amino acids: CASSQITTSGTDTQYF. CDR3 sequence (DNA): TGCGCCAGCAGCCAAATAACGACTAGCGGAACAGATACGCAGTATTTT. The chain employs TRBV4-3 and TRBJ2-3; 9 nucleotides match TRBD2. The CDR3 totals 16 residues. The J segment lost 3 bases and the V segment lost 2 bases, leaving 6 bases of the junction unmatched. CDR1 and CDR2 (germline): LGHNA, YSLEER.

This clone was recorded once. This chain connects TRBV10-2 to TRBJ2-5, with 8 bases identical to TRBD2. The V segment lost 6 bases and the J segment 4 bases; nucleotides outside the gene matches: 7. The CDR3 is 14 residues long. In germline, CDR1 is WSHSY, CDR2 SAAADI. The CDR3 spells CASRAAGASETQYF. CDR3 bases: TGCGCCAGCAGAGCAGCGGGAGCATCAGAGACCCAGTACTTC.

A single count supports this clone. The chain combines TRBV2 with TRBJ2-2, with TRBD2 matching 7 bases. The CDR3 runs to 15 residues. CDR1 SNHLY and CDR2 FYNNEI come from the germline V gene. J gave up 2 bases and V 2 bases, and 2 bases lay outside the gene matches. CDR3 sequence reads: CASSELAANTGELFF. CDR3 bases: TGTGCCAGCAGTGAACTAGCGGCCAACACCGGGGAGCTGTTTTTT.

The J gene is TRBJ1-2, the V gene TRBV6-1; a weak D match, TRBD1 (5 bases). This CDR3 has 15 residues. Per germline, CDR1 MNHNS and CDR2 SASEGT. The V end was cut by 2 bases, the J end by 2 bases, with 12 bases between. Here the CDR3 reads CASSEMTASNYGYTF. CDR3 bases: TGTGCCAGCAGTGAAATGACAGCCTCAAACTATGGCTACACCTTC.

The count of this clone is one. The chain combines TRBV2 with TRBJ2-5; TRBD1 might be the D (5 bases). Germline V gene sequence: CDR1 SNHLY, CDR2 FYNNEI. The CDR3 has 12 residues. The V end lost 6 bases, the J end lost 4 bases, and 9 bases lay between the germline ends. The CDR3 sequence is CASRMDIETQYF. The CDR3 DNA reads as TGTGCCAGCAGGATGGACATAGAGACCCAGTACTTC.

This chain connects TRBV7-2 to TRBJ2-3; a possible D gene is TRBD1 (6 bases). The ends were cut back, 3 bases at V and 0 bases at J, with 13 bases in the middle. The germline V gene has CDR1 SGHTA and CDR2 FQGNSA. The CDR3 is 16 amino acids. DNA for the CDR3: TGTGCCAGCAGCTTTACGGGGACAACGAGCACAGATACGCAGTATTTT. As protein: CASSFTGTTSTDTQYF.

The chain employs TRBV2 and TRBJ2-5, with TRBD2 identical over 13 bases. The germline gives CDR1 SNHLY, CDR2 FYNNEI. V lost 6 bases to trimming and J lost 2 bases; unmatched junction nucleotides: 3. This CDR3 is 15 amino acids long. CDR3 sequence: CASRGGLAGQETQYF. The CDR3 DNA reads TGTGCCAGCAGGGGGGGACTAGCGGGACAAGAGACCCAGTACTTC. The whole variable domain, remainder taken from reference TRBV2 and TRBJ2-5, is EPEVTQTPSHQVTQMGQEVILRCVPISNHLYFYWYRQILGQKVEFLVSFYNNEISEKSEIFDDQFSVERPDGSNFTLKIRSTKLEDSAMYFCASRGGLAGQETQYFGPGTRLLVL.

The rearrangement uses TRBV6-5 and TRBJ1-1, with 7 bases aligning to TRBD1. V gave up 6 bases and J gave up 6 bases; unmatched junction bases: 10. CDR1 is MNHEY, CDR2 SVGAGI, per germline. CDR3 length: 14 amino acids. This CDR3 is CASRRDSGQAEAFF. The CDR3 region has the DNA TGTGCCAGCAGACGGGACAGCGGGCAGGCTGAAGCTTTCTTT.